The T cell receptor (beta chain) described here comes from a study of T cell changes during pregnancy in multiple sclerosis. Produced via immunoSEQ multiplex PCR; TCRdb's table is partial and in-frame only. The table records under 85,000 clones, around nine tenths of them present only once. The starting material was peripheral blood, obtained in the third trimester of pregnancy. The sequence was obtained from a female donor with multiple sclerosis, enrolled in a pregnancy study.

CDR3 region: CASSAGWKETQYF. CDR3 sequence (DNA): TGTGCCAGCAGCGCGGGGTGGAAAGAGACCCAGTACTTC. V and J are TRBV2 and TRBJ2-5, with a possible D match to TRBD2 (6 bases). The CDR3 runs to 13 residues. V lost 6 bases and J 3 bases, leaving 11 bases between the germline ends. Germline CDR1 SNHLY, CDR2 FYNNEI.